The T cell receptor (beta chain) described here comes from a study of OX40 agonist ivuxolimab in advanced cancers. V was pared by 6 bases and J by 3 bases, with 12 bases of the junction left unmatched. From germline, CDR1 is MDHEN and CDR2 SYDVKM. The CDR3 has 16 residues. The table came from immunoSEQ multiplex PCR; TCRdb's copy has only in-frame clones and leaves some out. The data hold 77,000 or so clones, with over 70% observed a single time. This rearrangement joins TRBV28 to TRBJ2-5, with 8 bases lining up with TRBD1. The starting material was CD4+ or CD8+ T cells sorted from blood, obtained in a trial of the OX40 agonist ivuxolimab. The TCR was taken from an adult with an advanced solid tumor such as melanoma, head and neck, liver or kidney cancer. The CDR3 loop reads CASRPSGQGQKETQYF. The CDR3 coding sequence is TGTGCCAGCAGGCCTTCAGGACAGGGTCAGAAAGAGACCCAGTACTTC. Full variable domain (outside the CDR3, taken from reference TRBV28 and TRBJ2-5): DVKVTQSSRYLVKRTGEKVFLECVQDMDHENMFWYRQDPGLGLRLIYFSYDVKMKEKGDIPEGYSVSREKKERFSLILESASTNQTSMYLCASRPSGQGQKETQYFGPGTRLLVL.